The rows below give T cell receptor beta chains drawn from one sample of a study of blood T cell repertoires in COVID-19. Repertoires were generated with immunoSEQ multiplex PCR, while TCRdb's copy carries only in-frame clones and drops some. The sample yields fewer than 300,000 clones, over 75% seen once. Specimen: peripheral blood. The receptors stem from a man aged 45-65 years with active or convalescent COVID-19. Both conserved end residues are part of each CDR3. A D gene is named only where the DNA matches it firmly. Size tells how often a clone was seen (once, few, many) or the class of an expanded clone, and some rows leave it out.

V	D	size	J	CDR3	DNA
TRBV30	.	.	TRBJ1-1	CAWTEANTEAFF	TGTGCCTGGACAGAGGCGAACACTGAAGCTTTCTTT
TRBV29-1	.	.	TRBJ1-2	CSVGSLRDTF	TGCAGCGTAGGGAGTCTACGCGACACCTTC
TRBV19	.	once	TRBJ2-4	CASSAGENIQYF	TGTGCCAGTAGTGCGGGCGAAAACATTCAGTACTTC
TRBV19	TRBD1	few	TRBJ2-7	CASSIDHGQGSYEQYF	TGTGCCAGTAGTATAGATCACGGACAGGGATCCTACGAGCAGTACTTC
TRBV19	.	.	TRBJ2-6	CASGRQFGANVLTF	TGTGCCAGTGGCCGCCAGTTCGGGGCCAACGTCCTGACTTTC
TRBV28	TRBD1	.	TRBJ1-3	CASGTGGNTIYF	TGTGCCTCCGGGACAGGCGGAAACACCATATATTTT
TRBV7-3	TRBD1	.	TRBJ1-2	CASSLPLGTVYGYTF	TGTGCCAGCAGCTTACCCCTCGGGACAGTGTATGGCTACACCTTC
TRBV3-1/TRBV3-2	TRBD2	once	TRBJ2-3	CASSRETGLGLAGAKDTQYF	TGTGCCAGCAGCCGAGAAACAGGGTTGGGACTAGCGGGAGCAAAAGATACGCAGTATTTT
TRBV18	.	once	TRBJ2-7	CASSQGLVTFLEQYF	TGTGCCAGCTCACAGGGGCTTGTGACATTTTTGGAGCAGTACTTC
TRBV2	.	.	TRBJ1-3	CASREGGLNTIYF	TGTGCCAGCAGGGAGGGAGGCTTAAACACCATATATTTT
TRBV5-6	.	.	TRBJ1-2	CASSQTPNYGYTF	TGTGCCAGCAGCCAAACACCTAACTATGGCTACACCTTC
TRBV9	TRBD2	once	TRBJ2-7	CASSPVGGFSYEQYF	TGTGCCAGCAGCCCTGTGGGGGGGTTCTCCTACGAGCAGTACTTC
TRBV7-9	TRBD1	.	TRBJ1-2	CASSFMTGTGGYTF	TGTGCCAGCAGCTTCATGACAGGGACGGGTGGCTACACCTTC
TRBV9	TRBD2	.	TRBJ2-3	CASSELISGSAQYF	TGTGCCAGCAGCGAATTAATTAGCGGGAGCGCGCAGTATTTT
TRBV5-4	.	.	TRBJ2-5	CASSSPLEGRETQYF	TGTGCCAGCAGCTCACCCTTGGAGGGACGGGAGACCCAGTACTTC
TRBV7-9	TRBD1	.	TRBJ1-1	CASSSRQGVNTEAFF	TGTGCCAGCAGCTCCCGACAGGGAGTGAACACTGAAGCTTTCTTT
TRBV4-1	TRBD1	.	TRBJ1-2	CASSQVNRGSGGYTF	TGCGCCAGCAGCCAAGTTAACAGGGGTTCTGGGGGCTACACCTTC